The present entry profiles one T cell receptor (beta chain) with its context. Its antigen is undetermined. This CDR3 region has 15 residues. V gave up 2 bases and J gave up 4 bases, with 12 bases separating them. Germline values: CDR1 SEHNR, CDR2 FQNEAQ (reference sequence). The repertoire was sequenced with immunoSEQ multiplex PCR; TCRdb's copy has only in-frame clones and lacks some. The sample lists about 25,000 clones; roughly 84% were seen once. This specimen comes from a study of T cell responses to AZD1222 COVID-19 vaccine. Study-wide results and caveats: AZD1222 recipients seropositive at baseline numbered only 5 or 6. As reported, nearly half of all spike-specific TCRs target variant regions that are unmutated.

The chain recombines TRBV7-9 with TRBJ2-1; possible D gene TRBD2, 5 bases. The source of this sequence is an adult who received the AZD1222 COVID-19 vaccine. The sequencing used peripheral blood, collected 28 days after the second AZD1222 dose. The DNA of the CDR3 is TGTGCCAGCAGCTTAAACAGCGGAAGGTACAATGAGCAGTTCTTC. This sequence encodes CASSLNSGRYNEQFF. Variable domain in full (rest from reference TRBV7-9 and TRBJ2-1): DTGVSQNPRHKITKRGQNVTFRCDPISEHNRLYWYRQTLGQGPEFLTYFQNEAQLEKSRLLSDRFSAERPKGSFSTLEIQRTEQGDSAMYLCASSLNSGRYNEQFFGPGTRLTVL.